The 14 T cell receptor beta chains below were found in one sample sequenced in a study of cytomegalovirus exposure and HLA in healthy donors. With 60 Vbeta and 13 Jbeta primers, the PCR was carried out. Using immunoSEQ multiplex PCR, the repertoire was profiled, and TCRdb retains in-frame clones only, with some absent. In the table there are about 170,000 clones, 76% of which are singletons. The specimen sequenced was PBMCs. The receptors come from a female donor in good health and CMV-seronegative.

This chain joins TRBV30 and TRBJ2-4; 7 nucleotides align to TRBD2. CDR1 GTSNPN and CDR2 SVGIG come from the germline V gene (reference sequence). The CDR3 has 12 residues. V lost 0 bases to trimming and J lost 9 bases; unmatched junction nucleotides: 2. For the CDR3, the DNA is TGTGCCTGGAGTGTGCCGGGGGGCATTCAGTACTTC. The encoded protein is CAWSVPGGIQYF.

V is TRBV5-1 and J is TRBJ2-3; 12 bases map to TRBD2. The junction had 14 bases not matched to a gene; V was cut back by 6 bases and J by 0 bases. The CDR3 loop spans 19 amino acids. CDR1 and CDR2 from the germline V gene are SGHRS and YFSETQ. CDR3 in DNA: TGCGCCAGCAACCCTAGCGGGAGGGCCACGTTGAGAAGCACAGATACGCAGTATTTT. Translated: CASNPSGRATLRSTDTQYF. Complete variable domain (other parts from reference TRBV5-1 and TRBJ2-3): KAGVTQTPRYLIKTRGQQVTLSCSPISGHRSVSWYQQTPGQGLQFLFEYFSETQRNKGNFPGRFSGRQFSNSRSEMNVSTLELGDSALYLCASNPSGRATLRSTDTQYFGPGTRLTVL.

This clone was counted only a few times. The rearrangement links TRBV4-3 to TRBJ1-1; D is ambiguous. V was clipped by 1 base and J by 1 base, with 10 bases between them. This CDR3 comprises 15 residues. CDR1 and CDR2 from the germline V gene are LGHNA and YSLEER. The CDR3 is CASSQGSPANTEAFF. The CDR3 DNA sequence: TGCGCCAGCAGCCAAGGGAGTCCAGCGAACACTGAAGCTTTCTTT.

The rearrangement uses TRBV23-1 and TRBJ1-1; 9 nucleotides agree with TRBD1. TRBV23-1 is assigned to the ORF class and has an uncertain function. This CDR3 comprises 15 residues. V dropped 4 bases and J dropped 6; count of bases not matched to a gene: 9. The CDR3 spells CASSRVRDRDAEAFF. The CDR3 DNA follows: TGCGCCAGCAGTCGGGTCCGGGACAGGGACGCTGAAGCTTTCTTT.

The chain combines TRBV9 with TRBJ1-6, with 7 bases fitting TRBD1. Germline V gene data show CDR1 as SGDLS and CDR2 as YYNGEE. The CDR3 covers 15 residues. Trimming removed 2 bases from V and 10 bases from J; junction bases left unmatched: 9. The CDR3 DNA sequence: TGTGCCAGCAGCGTTACCACAGGGGTTGGATCACCCCTCCACTTT. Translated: CASSVTTGVGSPLHF.

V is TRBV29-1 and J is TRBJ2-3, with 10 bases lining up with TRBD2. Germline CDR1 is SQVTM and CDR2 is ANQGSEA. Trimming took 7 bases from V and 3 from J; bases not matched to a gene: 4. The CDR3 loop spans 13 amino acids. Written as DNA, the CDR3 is TGCAGCGCCTTAGCGGGGGGAACAGATACGCAGTATTTT. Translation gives CSALAGGTDTQYF.

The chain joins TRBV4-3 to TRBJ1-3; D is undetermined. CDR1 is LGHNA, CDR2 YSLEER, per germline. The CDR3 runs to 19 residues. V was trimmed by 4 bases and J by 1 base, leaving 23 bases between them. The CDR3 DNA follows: TGCGCCAGCAGCCTCATTACTGGGTCTTTTGGGAGGTCTGGAAACACCATATATTTT. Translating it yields CASSLITGSFGRSGNTIYF.

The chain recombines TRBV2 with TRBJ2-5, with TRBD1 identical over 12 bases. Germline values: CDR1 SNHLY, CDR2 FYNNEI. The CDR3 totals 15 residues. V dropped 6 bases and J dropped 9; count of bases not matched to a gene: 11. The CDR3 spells CASRPGTGGVEAQYF. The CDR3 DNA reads TGTGCCAGCAGACCCGGGACAGGGGGCGTGGAGGCCCAGTACTTC.

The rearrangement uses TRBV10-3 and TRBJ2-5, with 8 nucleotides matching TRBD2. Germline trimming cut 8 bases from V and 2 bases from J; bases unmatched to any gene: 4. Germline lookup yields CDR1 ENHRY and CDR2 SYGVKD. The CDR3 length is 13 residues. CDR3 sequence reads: CAIGGGGQETQYF. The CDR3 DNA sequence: TGTGCCATCGGAGGCGGGGGGCAAGAGACCCAGTACTTC.

The CDR3 region has the DNA TGTGCCAGCAGCCCCGGCTCAGTGGGCACCCTCTCCTACGAGCAGTACTTC. It specifies CASSPGSVGTLSYEQYF. This chain connects TRBV11-3 to TRBJ2-7; unclear D gene. The germline V gene has CDR1 SGHNT and CDR2 YENEEA. The CDR3 totals 17 residues. Trimming pared 5 bases from V and 0 bases from J, leaving 20 bases between.

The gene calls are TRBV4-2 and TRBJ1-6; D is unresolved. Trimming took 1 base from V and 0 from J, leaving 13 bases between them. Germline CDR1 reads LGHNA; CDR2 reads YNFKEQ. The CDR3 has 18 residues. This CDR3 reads CASSQGNQGSSYNSPLHF. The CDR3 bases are TGTGCCAGCAGCCAAGGAAATCAAGGGAGCTCCTATAATTCACCCCTCCACTTT.

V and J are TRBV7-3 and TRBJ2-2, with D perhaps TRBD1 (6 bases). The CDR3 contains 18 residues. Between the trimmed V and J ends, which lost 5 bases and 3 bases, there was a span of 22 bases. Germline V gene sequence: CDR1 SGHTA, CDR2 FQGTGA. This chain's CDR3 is CASSPKGWGQAYTGELFF. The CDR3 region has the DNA TGTGCCAGCAGCCCGAAAGGCTGGGGGCAGGCATACACCGGGGAGCTGTTTTTT.

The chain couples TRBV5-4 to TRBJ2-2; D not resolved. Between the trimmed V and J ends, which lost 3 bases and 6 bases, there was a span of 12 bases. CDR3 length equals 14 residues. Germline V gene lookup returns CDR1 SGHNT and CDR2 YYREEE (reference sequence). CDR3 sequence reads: CASSSQSRAGELFF. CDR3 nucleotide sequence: TGTGCCAGCAGCTCACAATCTAGAGCCGGGGAGCTGTTTTTT.

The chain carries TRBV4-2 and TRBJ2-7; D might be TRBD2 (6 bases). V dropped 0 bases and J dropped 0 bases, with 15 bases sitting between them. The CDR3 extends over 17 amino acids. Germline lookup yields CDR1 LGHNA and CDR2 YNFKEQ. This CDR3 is CASSQEAGFPSSYEQYF. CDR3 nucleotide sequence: TGTGCCAGCAGCCAAGAGGCGGGGTTCCCCAGCTCCTACGAGCAGTACTTC.